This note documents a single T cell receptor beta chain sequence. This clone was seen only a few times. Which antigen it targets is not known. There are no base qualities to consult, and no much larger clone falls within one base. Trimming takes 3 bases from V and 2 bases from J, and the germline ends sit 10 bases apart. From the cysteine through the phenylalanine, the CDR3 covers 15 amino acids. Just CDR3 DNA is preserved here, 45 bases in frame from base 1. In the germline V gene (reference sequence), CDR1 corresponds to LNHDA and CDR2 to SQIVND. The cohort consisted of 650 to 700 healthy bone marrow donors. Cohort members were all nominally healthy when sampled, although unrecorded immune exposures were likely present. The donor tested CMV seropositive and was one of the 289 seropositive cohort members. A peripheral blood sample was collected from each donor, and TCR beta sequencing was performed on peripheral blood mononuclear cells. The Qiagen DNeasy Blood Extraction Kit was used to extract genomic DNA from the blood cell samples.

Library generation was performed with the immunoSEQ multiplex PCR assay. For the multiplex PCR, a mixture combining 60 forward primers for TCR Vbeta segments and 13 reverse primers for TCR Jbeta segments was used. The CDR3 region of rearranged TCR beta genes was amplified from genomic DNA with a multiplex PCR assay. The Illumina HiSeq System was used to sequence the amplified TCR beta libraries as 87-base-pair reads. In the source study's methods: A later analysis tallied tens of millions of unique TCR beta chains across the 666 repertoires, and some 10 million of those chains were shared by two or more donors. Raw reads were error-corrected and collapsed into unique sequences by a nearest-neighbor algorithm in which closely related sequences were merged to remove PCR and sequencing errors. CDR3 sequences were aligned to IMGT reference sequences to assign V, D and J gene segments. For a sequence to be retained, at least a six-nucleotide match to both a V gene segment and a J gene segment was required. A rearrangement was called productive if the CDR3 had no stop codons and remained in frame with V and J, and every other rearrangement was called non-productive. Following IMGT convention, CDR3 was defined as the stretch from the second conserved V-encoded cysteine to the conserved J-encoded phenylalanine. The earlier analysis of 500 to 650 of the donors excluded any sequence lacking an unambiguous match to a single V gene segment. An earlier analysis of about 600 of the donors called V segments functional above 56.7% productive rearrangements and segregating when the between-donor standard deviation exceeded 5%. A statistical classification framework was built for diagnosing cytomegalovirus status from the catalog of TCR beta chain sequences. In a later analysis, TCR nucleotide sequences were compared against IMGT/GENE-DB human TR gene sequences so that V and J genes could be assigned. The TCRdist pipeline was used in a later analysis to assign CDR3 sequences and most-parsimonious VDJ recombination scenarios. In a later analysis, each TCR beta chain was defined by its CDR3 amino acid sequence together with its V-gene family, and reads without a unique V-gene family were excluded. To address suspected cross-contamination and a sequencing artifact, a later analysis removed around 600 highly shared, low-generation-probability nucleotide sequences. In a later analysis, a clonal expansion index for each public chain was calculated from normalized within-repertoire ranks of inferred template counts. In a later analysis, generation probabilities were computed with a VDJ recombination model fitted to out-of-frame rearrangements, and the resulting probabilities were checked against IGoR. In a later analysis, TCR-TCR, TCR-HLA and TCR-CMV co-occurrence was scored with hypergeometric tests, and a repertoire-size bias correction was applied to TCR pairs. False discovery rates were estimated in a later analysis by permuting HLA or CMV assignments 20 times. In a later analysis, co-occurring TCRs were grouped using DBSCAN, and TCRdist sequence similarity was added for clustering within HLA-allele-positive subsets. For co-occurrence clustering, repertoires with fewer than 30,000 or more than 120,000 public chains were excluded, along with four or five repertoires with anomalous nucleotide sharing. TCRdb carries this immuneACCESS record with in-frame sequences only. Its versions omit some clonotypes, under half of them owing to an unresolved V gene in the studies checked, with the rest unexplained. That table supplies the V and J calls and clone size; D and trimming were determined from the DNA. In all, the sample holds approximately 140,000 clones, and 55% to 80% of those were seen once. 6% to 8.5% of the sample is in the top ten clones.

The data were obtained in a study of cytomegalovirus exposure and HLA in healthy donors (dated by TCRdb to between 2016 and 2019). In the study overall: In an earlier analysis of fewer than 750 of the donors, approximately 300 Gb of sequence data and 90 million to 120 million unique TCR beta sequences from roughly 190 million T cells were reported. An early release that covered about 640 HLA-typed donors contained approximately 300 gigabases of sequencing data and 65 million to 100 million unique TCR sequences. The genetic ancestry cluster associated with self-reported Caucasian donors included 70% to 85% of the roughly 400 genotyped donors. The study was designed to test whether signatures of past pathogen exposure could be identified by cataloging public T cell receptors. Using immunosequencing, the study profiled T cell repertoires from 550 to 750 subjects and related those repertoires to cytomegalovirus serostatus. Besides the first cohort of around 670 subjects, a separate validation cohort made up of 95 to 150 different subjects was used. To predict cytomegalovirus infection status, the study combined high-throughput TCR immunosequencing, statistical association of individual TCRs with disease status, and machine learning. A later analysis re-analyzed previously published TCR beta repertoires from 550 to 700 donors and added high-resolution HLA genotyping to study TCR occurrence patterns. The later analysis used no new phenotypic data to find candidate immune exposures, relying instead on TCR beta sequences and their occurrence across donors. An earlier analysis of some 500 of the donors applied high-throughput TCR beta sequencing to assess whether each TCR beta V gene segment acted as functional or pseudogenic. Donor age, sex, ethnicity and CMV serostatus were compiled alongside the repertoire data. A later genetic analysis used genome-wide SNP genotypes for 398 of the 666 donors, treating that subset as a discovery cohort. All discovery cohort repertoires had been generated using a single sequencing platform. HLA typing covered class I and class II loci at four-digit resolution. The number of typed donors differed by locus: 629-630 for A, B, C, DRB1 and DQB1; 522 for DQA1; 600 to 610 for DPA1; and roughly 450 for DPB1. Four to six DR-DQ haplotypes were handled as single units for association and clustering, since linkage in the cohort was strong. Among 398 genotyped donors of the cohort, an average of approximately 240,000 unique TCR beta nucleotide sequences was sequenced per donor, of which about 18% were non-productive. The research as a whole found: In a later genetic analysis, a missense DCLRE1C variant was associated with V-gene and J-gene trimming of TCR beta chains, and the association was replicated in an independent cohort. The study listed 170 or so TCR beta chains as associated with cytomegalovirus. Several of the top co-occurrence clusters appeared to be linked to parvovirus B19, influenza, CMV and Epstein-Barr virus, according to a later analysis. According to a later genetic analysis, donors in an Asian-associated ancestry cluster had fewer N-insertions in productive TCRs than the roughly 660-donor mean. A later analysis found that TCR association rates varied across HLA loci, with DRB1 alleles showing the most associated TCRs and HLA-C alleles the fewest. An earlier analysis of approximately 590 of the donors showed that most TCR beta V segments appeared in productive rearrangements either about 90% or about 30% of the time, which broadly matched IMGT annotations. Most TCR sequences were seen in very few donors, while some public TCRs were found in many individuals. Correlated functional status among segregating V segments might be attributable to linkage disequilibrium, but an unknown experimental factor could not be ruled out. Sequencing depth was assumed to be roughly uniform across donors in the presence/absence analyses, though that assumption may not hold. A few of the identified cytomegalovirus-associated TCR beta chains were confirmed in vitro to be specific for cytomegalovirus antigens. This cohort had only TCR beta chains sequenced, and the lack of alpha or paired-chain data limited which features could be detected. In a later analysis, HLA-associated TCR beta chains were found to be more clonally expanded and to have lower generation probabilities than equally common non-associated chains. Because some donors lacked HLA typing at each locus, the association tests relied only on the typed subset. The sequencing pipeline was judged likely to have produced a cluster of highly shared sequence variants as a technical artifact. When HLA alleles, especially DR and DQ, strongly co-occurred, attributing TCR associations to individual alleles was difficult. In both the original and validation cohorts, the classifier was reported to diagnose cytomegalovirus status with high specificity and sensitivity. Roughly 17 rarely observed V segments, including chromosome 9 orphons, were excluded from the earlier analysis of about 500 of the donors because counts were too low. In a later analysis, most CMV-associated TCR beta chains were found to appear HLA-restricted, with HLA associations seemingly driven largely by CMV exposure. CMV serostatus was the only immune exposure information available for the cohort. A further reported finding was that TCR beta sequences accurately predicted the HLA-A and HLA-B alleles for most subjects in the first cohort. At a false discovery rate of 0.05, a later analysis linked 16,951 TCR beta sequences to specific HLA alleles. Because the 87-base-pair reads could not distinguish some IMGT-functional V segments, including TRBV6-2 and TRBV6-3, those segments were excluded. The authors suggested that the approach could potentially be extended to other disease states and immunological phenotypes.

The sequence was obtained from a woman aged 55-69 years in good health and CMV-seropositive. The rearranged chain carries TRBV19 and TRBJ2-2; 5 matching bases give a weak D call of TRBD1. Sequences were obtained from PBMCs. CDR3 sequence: CASSIMDINTGELFF. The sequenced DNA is TGTGCCAGTAGTATCATGGACATTAACACCGGGGAGCTGTTTTTT.